A selection of T cell receptor beta chains follows, all from one sample in a study of shared clonotypes between healthy human individuals. The assay was immunoSEQ multiplex PCR, and TCRdb's table has in-frame clones only and misses some. This table holds over a million clones, 75% to 80% found once. The sample taken for sequencing was memory CD4+ T cells from PBMCs. These receptors came from a man between 18 and 29 years old in good health. Some clones in this sample may be carry-over from other donors' samples. The CDR3 runs from the conserved cysteine through the conserved F or W. Fields, in order: J gene, V gene, clone size, D gene, CDR3 DNA, CDR3 protein. D genes are given only for firm matches. Some rows mark clone size as missing; the rest say once, few, many or name a class of expanded clone.

j_call: TRBJ1-5; v_call: TRBV7-2; clone_size: -; d_call: -; cdr3_nt: TGTGCCAGCAGCCCAGGAGCCAGAAACAATCAGCCCCAGCATTTT; cdr3_aa: CASSPGARNNQPQHF
j_call: TRBJ2-2; v_call: TRBV4-2; clone_size: -; d_call: -; cdr3_nt: TGTGCCAGCAGCCAAAGAGACCGGGGGAGACTTACCGGGGAGCTGTTTTTT; cdr3_aa: CASSQRDRGRLTGELFF
j_call: TRBJ1-2; v_call: TRBV19; clone_size: few; d_call: -; cdr3_nt: TGTGCCAGTAACCCGGTTCCTAACTATGGCTACACCTTC; cdr3_aa: CASNPVPNYGYTF
j_call: TRBJ2-1; v_call: TRBV27; clone_size: -; d_call: -; cdr3_nt: TGTGCCAGCAGTTCGGGCAGGGCCTTTTACAATGAGCAGTTCTTC; cdr3_aa: CASSSGRAFYNEQFF
j_call: TRBJ2-7; v_call: TRBV28; clone_size: -; d_call: -; cdr3_nt: TGTGCCAGTGTCGCCGACAGGAACTTCTACGAGCAGTACTTC; cdr3_aa: CASVADRNFYEQYF
j_call: TRBJ1-1; v_call: TRBV5-1; clone_size: -; d_call: -; cdr3_nt: TGCGCCAGCAGCAGGATGGGACAAGGCGAGAATGAAGCTTTCTTT; cdr3_aa: CASSRMGQGENEAFF
j_call: TRBJ2-5; v_call: TRBV7-3; clone_size: -; d_call: -; cdr3_nt: TGTGCCAGCAGCTCAGGGACTTGGGAGACCCAGTACTTC; cdr3_aa: CASSSGTWETQYF
j_call: TRBJ2-4; v_call: TRBV4-3; clone_size: -; d_call: TRBD2; cdr3_nt: TGCGCCAGCAGCCAAGACTTGGGCGGGAGGACGGCCAAAAACATTCAGTACTTC; cdr3_aa: CASSQDLGGRTAKNIQYF
j_call: TRBJ2-2; v_call: TRBV6-1; clone_size: few; d_call: -; cdr3_nt: TGTGCCAGCAGGATTAGGGCAAACGGGGAGCTGTTTTTT; cdr3_aa: CASRIRANGELFF
j_call: TRBJ2-3; v_call: TRBV5-1; clone_size: -; d_call: -; cdr3_nt: TGCGCCAGCAGCTCATTGAAGGGTCAGGTGAGAACAGATACGCAGTATTTT; cdr3_aa: CASSSLKGQVRTDTQYF
j_call: TRBJ1-4; v_call: TRBV7-9; clone_size: -; d_call: -; cdr3_nt: TGTGCCAGCAGCCAAGGAACGTCAGTGGGGGAAAAACTGTTTTTT; cdr3_aa: CASSQGTSVGEKLFF
j_call: TRBJ1-2; v_call: TRBV28; clone_size: -; d_call: -; cdr3_nt: TGTGCCAGCAGTACGGGAAACTATGGCTACACCTTC; cdr3_aa: CASSTGNYGYTF
j_call: TRBJ2-5; v_call: TRBV6-5; clone_size: -; d_call: -; cdr3_nt: TGTGCCAGCACCACGAGGGGAGAGACCCAGTACTTC; cdr3_aa: CASTTRGETQYF
j_call: TRBJ2-2; v_call: TRBV7-3; clone_size: -; d_call: -; cdr3_nt: TGTGCCAGCAGGATGGACACCGGGGAGCTGTTTTTT; cdr3_aa: CASRMDTGELFF
j_call: TRBJ1-2; v_call: TRBV27; clone_size: -; d_call: -; cdr3_nt: TGTGCCAGCAGTTTGGGGCAGAACTATGGCTACACCTTC; cdr3_aa: CASSLGQNYGYTF
j_call: TRBJ1-1; v_call: TRBV5-4; clone_size: once; d_call: -; cdr3_nt: TGTGCCAGCAGCTTGGACAGCGCCTCCACTGAAGCTTTCTTT; cdr3_aa: CASSLDSASTEAFF
j_call: TRBJ2-1; v_call: TRBV10-1; clone_size: -; d_call: TRBD2; cdr3_nt: TGCGCCAGCAGTGTCCAGCGGGAGGACAATGAGCAGTTCTTC; cdr3_aa: CASSVQREDNEQFF
j_call: TRBJ2-7; v_call: TRBV6-5; clone_size: -; d_call: TRBD1; cdr3_nt: TGTGCCAGCAGTAGGGACAGGAACATGCCCTACGAGCAGTACTTC; cdr3_aa: CASSRDRNMPYEQYF
j_call: TRBJ2-1; v_call: TRBV6-5; clone_size: few; d_call: TRBD1; cdr3_nt: TGTGCCAGCAGTTACCGACCACAGGGGAATGAGCAGTTCTTC; cdr3_aa: CASSYRPQGNEQFF
j_call: TRBJ2-7; v_call: TRBV10-3; clone_size: -; d_call: TRBD2; cdr3_nt: TGTGCCATCAGTGAAGGTAGCGGGGCCTCCTACGAGCAGTACTTC; cdr3_aa: CAISEGSGASYEQYF
j_call: TRBJ2-4; v_call: TRBV28; clone_size: -; d_call: TRBD1; cdr3_nt: TGTGCCAGCAGTTTACGACAGGGGAAAAACATTCAGTACTTC; cdr3_aa: CASSLRQGKNIQYF
j_call: TRBJ1-2; v_call: TRBV28; clone_size: -; d_call: -; cdr3_nt: TGTGCCAGCAGTTTATCCCTGGGAGGCTACACCTTC; cdr3_aa: CASSLSLGGYTF
j_call: TRBJ1-2; v_call: TRBV4-3; clone_size: -; d_call: TRBD1; cdr3_nt: TGCGCCAGCAGCCAACTTAGACAGGGGAACTATGGCTACACCTTC; cdr3_aa: CASSQLRQGNYGYTF
j_call: TRBJ2-1; v_call: TRBV4-3; clone_size: -; d_call: -; cdr3_nt: TGCGCCAGCAGCCGTATCGCCGCCGGAGGAACCCCCTACAATGAGCAGTTCTTC; cdr3_aa: CASSRIAAGGTPYNEQFF
j_call: TRBJ1-1; v_call: TRBV19; clone_size: -; d_call: -; cdr3_nt: TGTGCCAGTAGTATAGGATTAGGGAACACTGAAGCTTTCTTT; cdr3_aa: CASSIGLGNTEAFF
j_call: TRBJ2-2; v_call: TRBV19; clone_size: -; d_call: TRBD2; cdr3_nt: TGTGCCAGTAGCAGGACTAGCGGGACGAACACCGGGGAGCTGTTTTTT; cdr3_aa: CASSRTSGTNTGELFF
j_call: TRBJ2-7; v_call: TRBV27; clone_size: many; d_call: -; cdr3_nt: TGTGCCAGCAGTCGACAGGCTAGCTCCTACGAGCAGTACTTC; cdr3_aa: CASSRQASSYEQYF
j_call: TRBJ2-1; v_call: TRBV18; clone_size: -; d_call: TRBD1; cdr3_nt: TGTGCCAGCTCACCACCGACAGGGGTCGACGGTGAGCAGTTCTTC; cdr3_aa: CASSPPTGVDGEQFF
j_call: TRBJ1-2; v_call: TRBV9; clone_size: few; d_call: -; cdr3_nt: TGTGCCAGCAGCCGCGGGGGCCTACTCAACTATGGCTACACCTTC; cdr3_aa: CASSRGGLLNYGYTF
j_call: TRBJ2-5; v_call: TRBV4-3; clone_size: -; d_call: TRBD1; cdr3_nt: TGCGCCAGCAGCCGGCGATGGGGACAGCGTAATCAAGAGACCCAGTACTTC; cdr3_aa: CASSRRWGQRNQETQYF
j_call: TRBJ2-3; v_call: TRBV2; clone_size: -; d_call: -; cdr3_nt: TGTGCCAGCAGGCCTCCAGGGGGGTGGACAGATACGCAGTATTTT; cdr3_aa: CASRPPGGWTDTQYF
j_call: TRBJ2-1; v_call: TRBV30; clone_size: -; d_call: -; cdr3_nt: TGTGCCTGGAGTGTACCCCCCCGGGAGCAGTTCTTC; cdr3_aa: CAWSVPPREQFF
j_call: TRBJ2-4; v_call: TRBV2; clone_size: -; d_call: -; cdr3_nt: TGTGCCAGTAGCGTCCTGGAGTTGGGGAACATTCAGTACTTC; cdr3_aa: CASSVLELGNIQYF
j_call: TRBJ2-5; v_call: TRBV10-2; clone_size: -; d_call: TRBD2; cdr3_nt: TGCGCCAGCAGCCTCACGGGAGGGTCAGAGACCCAGTACTTC; cdr3_aa: CASSLTGGSETQYF
j_call: TRBJ2-1; v_call: TRBV28; clone_size: -; d_call: TRBD1; cdr3_nt: TGTGCCAGCAGTTTAGGGGGACAGCTTTACAATGAGCAGTTCTTC; cdr3_aa: CASSLGGQLYNEQFF
j_call: TRBJ2-7; v_call: TRBV6-6; clone_size: -; d_call: -; cdr3_nt: TGTGCCAGCAGCCGAAGCTCACAGGCTAATGGGGGCGAGCAGTACTTC; cdr3_aa: CASSRSSQANGGEQYF
j_call: TRBJ2-7; v_call: TRBV7-2; clone_size: -; d_call: -; cdr3_nt: TGTGCCAGCAGCCCGCACCACCCTTCGGTGCGGGGCTACGAGCAGTACTTC; cdr3_aa: CASSPHHPSVRGYEQYF
j_call: TRBJ2-5; v_call: TRBV9; clone_size: -; d_call: -; cdr3_nt: TGTGCCAGCAGCGTAGGTGTCGGGGAAGAGACCCAGTACTTC; cdr3_aa: CASSVGVGEETQYF
j_call: TRBJ2-1; v_call: TRBV2; clone_size: -; d_call: TRBD2; cdr3_nt: TGTGCCAGCAGGGACCTACTAGCGGGAGGGTCCAATGAGCAGTTCTTC; cdr3_aa: CASRDLLAGGSNEQFF
j_call: TRBJ2-2; v_call: TRBV5-1; clone_size: -; d_call: -; cdr3_nt: TGCGCCAGCAGCGAGGTCTCAGTTGGGCTCAACACCGGGGAGCTGTTTTTT; cdr3_aa: CASSEVSVGLNTGELFF
j_call: TRBJ1-1; v_call: TRBV15; clone_size: -; d_call: -; cdr3_nt: TGTGCCACCAGCAGGAGAACAAGCATGAACACTGAAGCTTTCTTT; cdr3_aa: CATSRRTSMNTEAFF
j_call: TRBJ1-4; v_call: TRBV7-9; clone_size: -; d_call: TRBD1; cdr3_nt: TGTGCCAGCAGCCTAGGGGACAGCACAGATCTACCCCCTAATGAAAAACTGTTTTTT; cdr3_aa: CASSLGDSTDLPPNEKLFF